Below, 7 T cell receptor beta chains from the same sample are listed, as sequenced in a study of radiation and T cells in renal cell carcinoma. Time point meaning: blood 4 weeks post-SBRT, at nephrectomy. The sample's treatment: 15 Gy SBRT to primary tumor, nephrectomy 4 weeks later. Generated by immunoSEQ multiplex PCR, the TCRdb table keeps only in-frame clones and is missing some. Of about 100,000 clones listed, 84% were seen once; the top ten hold under 8.5%. The sequencing here drew on blood, taken from a patient whose treatment included radiotherapy and nephrectomy. The receptor set was obtained from a man between 60 and 75 years old with renal cell carcinoma.

To note about this clone: Sequence at one end of the junction differs from germline and may be a read error. The gene calls are TRBV5-7 and TRBJ2-3, with 10 bases fitting TRBD1. TRBV5-7 is recorded as an ORF, its role being uncertain. The CDR3 contains 19 residues. CDR3 sequence reads: CASSLGTGGRTSTTDAQYF. The DNA of the CDR3 is TGTGCCAGCAGCTTGGGGACAGGGGGACGGACTAGCACCACAGATGCGCAGTATTTT.

The gene calls are TRBV19 and TRBJ2-7; D is undetermined. Germline V gene lookup returns CDR1 LNHDA and CDR2 SQIVND (reference sequence). The CDR3 has 14 residues. Trimming removed 5 bases at V and 0 bases at J, with 11 bases between. Here the CDR3 reads CASSPPGLSYEQYF. The CDR3 region has the DNA TGTGCCAGTAGTCCCCCCGGCCTCTCCTACGAGCAGTACTTC.

V is TRBV10-3 and J is TRBJ2-3; 8 nucleotides line up with TRBD1. Per germline, CDR1 ENHRY and CDR2 SYGVKD. V was pared by 4 bases and J by 3 bases, with 9 bases of the junction left unmatched. The CDR3 sequence is 16 residues long. The CDR3 here is CAISAATGGTTDTQYF. Written as DNA, the CDR3 is TGTGCCATCAGTGCAGCTACAGGGGGGACGACAGATACGCAGTATTTT.

The rearrangement uses TRBV18 and TRBJ2-7, with 10 bases aligning to TRBD1. The V gene end was trimmed by 3 bases and the J gene end by 4 bases; junction bases not matched to a gene: 6. The CDR3 has 15 amino acids. CDR1 and CDR2 (germline): KGHSH, LQKENI. The CDR3 region has the DNA TGTGCCAGCTCACCCCGGGAGGGACAGGGGTACGAGCAGTACTTC. Its protein product is CASSPREGQGYEQYF.

V usage is TRBV28 and J usage is TRBJ2-7; 10 bases agree with TRBD1. The CDR3 loop spans 14 amino acids. Germline V gene lookup returns CDR1 MDHEN and CDR2 SYDVKM. The trim removed 3 bases at V and 3 bases at J, leaving 2 bases unmatched. DNA for the CDR3: TGTGCCAGCAGTTTCGGACAGGGGGACTACGAGCAGTACTTC. Amino acids: CASSFGQGDYEQYF.

V and J are TRBV6-5 and TRBJ1-1; D is unresolved. There are 13 residues in the CDR3. CDR1 and CDR2 from the germline V gene are MNHEY and SVGAGI. Trimming stripped 6 bases from V and 1 base from J, with 9 bases between. CDR3 in amino acids: CASRRTRNTEAFF. CDR3 DNA: TGTGCCAGCAGGCGTACCAGGAACACTGAAGCTTTCTTT.

The rearrangement links TRBV5-1 to TRBJ1-2, with 7 bases that match TRBD1. Germline CDR1 and CDR2: SGHRS and YFSETQ. The ends lost 4 bases at V and 3 bases at J; junction bases unmatched: 6. This CDR3 comprises 14 residues. For the CDR3, the DNA is TGCGCCAGCAGCCCTGGGACAGCCCACTATGGCTACACCTTC. Translation gives CASSPGTAHYGYTF.